The TCR beta chain under discussion was sequenced for a study of T cell changes during pregnancy in multiple sclerosis. After removal of 5 bases from V and 5 bases from J, the junction contained 6 bases not matched to a gene. The germline CDR1 and CDR2 sequences are SGHAT and FQNNGV. The CDR3 is 14 amino acids. TCRdb's copy holds only in-frame clones and misses some; the assay was immunoSEQ multiplex PCR. This repertoire shows 60,000 to 95,000 clones, over 80% found once; its top ten account for approximately 0.41%. The rearrangement uses TRBV11-2 and TRBJ2-5, with 9 bases fitting TRBD2. This TCR derives from a female donor with multiple sclerosis, enrolled in a pregnancy study. The sample in question was CD4+ T cells from peripheral blood mononuclear cells, obtained before pregnancy. The CDR3 reads CASSPRGGLETQYF. The CDR3 coding sequence is TGTGCCAGCAGCCCGCGGGGGGGCCTGGAGACCCAGTACTTC.